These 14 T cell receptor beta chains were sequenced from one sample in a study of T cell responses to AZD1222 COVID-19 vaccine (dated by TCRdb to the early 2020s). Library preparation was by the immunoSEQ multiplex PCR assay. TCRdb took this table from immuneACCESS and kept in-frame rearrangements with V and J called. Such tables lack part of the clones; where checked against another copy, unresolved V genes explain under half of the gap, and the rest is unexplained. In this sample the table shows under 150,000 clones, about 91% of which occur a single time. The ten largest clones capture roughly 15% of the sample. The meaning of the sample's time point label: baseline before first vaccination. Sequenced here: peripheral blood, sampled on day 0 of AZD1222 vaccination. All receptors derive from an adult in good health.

CDR3 DNA: TGTGCCAGAAGCTCAACCGGGACAGGGGGTTCCGGCACTGAAGCTTTCTTT. It codes for CARSSTGTGGSGTEAFF. The gene calls are TRBV5-3 and TRBJ1-1, with 11 positions matching TRBD1. TRBV5-3 is an ORF, and what it does is uncertain. Trimming removed 3 bases from V and 4 bases from J; junction bases left unmatched: 11. This CDR3 contains 17 residues.

The CDR3 is CASRRQWGAAEAFF. The CDR3 DNA is TGTGCCAGCAGACGACAATGGGGGGCCGCTGAAGCTTTCTTT. This chain links TRBV28 with TRBJ1-1; possibly TRBD1 for D (6 bases). Germline CDR1 and CDR2: MDHEN and SYDVKM. V was clipped by 6 bases and J by 6 bases, with 17 bases between them. CDR3 length: 14 amino acids.

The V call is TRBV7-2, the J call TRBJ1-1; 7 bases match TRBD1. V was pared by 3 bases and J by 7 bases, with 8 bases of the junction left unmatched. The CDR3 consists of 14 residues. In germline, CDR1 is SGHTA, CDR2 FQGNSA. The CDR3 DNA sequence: TGTGCCAGCAGCTTGACAGGGATCGGGTTTGAAGCTTTCTTT. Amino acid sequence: CASSLTGIGFEAFF. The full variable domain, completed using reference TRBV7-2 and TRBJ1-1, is GAGVSQSPSNKVTEKGKDVELRCDPISGHTALYWYRQSLGQGLEFLIYFQGNSAPDKSGLPSDRFSAERTGGSVSTLTIQRTQQEDSAVYLCASSLTGIGFEAFFGQGTRLTVV.

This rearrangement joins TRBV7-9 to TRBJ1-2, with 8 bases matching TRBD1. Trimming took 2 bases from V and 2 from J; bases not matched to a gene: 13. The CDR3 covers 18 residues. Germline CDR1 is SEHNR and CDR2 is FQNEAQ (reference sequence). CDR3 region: CASSLSLGGAGGNYGYTF. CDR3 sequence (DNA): TGTGCCAGCAGCTTATCCCTCGGGGGAGCAGGGGGCAACTATGGCTACACCTTC.

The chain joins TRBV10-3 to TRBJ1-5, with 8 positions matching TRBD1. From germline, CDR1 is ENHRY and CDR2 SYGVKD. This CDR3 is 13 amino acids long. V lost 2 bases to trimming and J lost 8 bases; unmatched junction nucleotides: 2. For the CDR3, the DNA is TGTGCCATCAGTGAGGCGACAGGGGAGCCCCAGCATTTT. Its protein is CAISEATGEPQHF.

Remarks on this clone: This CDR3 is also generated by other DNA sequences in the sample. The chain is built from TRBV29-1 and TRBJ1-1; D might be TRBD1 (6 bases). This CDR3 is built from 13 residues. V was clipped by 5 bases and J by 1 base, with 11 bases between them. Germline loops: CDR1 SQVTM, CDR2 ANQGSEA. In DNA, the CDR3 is TGCAGCGTTCGTCAGGGGACGAACACTGAAGCTTTCTTT. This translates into CSVRQGTNTEAFF.

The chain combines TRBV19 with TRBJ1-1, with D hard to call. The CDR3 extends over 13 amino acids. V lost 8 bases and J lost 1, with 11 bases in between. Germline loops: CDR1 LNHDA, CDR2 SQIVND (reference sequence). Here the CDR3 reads CASLSPGNTEAFF. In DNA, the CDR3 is TGTGCCAGTCTCTCTCCCGGGAACACTGAAGCTTTCTTT. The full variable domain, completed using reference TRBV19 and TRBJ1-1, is DGGITQSPKYLFRKEGQNVTLSCEQNLNHDAMYWYRQDPGQGLRLIYYSQIVNDFQKGDIAEGYSVSREKKESFPLTVTSAQKNPTAFYLCASLSPGNTEAFFGQGTRLTVV.

CDR3 sequence (DNA): TGTGCCAGCAGCTTAGGTCAGGGGTGGTACGACACTGAAGCTTTCTTT. Translation gives CASSLGQGWYDTEAFF. The chain is built from TRBV7-8 and TRBJ1-1, with TRBD1 as a possible D gene (6 bases). CDR1 SGHVS and CDR2 FQNEAQ come from the germline V gene. CDR3 length: 16 amino acids. Trimming left V 1 base short and J 3 bases short, with 15 bases between.

The CDR3 is CASSPRNGGTDTQYF. CDR3 nucleotides: TGTGCCAGCTCACCGAGGAATGGGGGCACAGATACGCAGTATTTT. The V gene is TRBV18, the J gene TRBJ2-3; D is undetermined. There are 15 residues in the CDR3. V dropped 3 bases and J dropped 1 base, with 11 bases sitting between them. Germline-derived CDR1 and CDR2 are KGHSH and LQKENI. Filled out from reference TRBV18 and TRBJ2-3, the complete variable domain reads NAGVMQNPRHLVRRRGQEARLRCSPMKGHSHVYWYRQLPEEGLKFMVYLQKENIIDESGMPKERFSAEFPKEGPSILRIQQVVRGDSAAYFCASSPRNGGTDTQYFGPGTRLTVL.

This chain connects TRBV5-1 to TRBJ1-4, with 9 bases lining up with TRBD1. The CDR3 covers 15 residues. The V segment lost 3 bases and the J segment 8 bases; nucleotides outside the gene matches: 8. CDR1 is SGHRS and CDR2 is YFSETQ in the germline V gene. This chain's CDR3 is CASSSGQGFREKLFF. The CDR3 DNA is TGCGCCAGCAGCTCCGGACAGGGGTTTCGAGAAAAACTGTTTTTT.

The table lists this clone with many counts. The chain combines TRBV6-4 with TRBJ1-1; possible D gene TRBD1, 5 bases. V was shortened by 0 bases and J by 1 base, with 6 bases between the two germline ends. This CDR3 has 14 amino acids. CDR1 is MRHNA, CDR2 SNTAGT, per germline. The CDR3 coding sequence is TGTGCCAGCAGTGACTCAGGGGAGAACACTGAAGCTTTCTTT. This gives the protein CASSDSGENTEAFF.

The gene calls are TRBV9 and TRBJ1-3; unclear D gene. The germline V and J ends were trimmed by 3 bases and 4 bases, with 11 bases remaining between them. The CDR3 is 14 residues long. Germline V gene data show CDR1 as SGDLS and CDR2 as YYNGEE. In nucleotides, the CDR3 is TGTGCCAGCAGCGACCGGGGATACGGAAACACCATATATTTT. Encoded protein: CASSDRGYGNTIYF.

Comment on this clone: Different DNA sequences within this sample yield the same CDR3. The CDR3 here is CASSLTGGYGYTF. For the CDR3, the DNA is TGTGCCAGCAGTTTGACTGGAGGCTATGGCTACACCTTC. The V and J genes are TRBV28 and TRBJ1-2; D is unclear. V dropped 3 bases and J dropped 4 bases, with 9 bases sitting between them. Germline V gene data show CDR1 as MDHEN and CDR2 as SYDVKM. The CDR3 covers 13 residues.

The DNA for the CDR3 is TGTGCCAGCAGCTTATCGGGCAGGGGGACTGGAAACACCATATATTTT. This encodes CASSLSGRGTGNTIYF. The chain uses TRBV7-2 and TRBJ1-3; 7 bases line up with TRBD1. CDR1 is SGHTA, CDR2 FQGNSA, per germline. V shed 2 bases and J 2 bases; nucleotides not matched to a gene: 6. The CDR3 sequence is 16 residues long.